The source of this T cell receptor beta chain is a study of PD-L1 blockade in urothelial cancer. Whole-study context: Patients' atezolizumab regimen, 1,200 mg intravenously every 3 weeks, began in the mid-2010s. Blood was analyzed 3 weeks (second dose) and 6 weeks after treatment start.

Findings of the study overall: Below-median pretreatment blood TCR clonality was associated with improved progression-free and overall survival.

Synthetic templates analogous to TCR were spiked into all PCRs individually. Profiled with immunoSEQ multiplex PCR; TCRdb holds only in-frame clones, not every one. The sample yields over 45,000 clones, 87% seen once. The CDR3 runs 16 residues. Trimming removed 2 bases from V and 2 bases from J; junction bases left unmatched: 5. Germline assignment: CDR1 MGHRA and CDR2 YSYEKL. On this clone: Its antigen is currently unknown.

V and J are TRBV4-1 and TRBJ1-2; 10 bases match TRBD1. This receptor was taken from a man aged 55-75 years with urothelial cancer. The starting material was PBMCs, obtained around atezolizumab (anti-PD-L1) treatment. The CDR3 nucleotides read TGCGCCAGCAGCCAACCGACAGGGGGCAGCAACTATGGCTACACCTTC. Translating gives CASSQPTGGSNYGYTF.